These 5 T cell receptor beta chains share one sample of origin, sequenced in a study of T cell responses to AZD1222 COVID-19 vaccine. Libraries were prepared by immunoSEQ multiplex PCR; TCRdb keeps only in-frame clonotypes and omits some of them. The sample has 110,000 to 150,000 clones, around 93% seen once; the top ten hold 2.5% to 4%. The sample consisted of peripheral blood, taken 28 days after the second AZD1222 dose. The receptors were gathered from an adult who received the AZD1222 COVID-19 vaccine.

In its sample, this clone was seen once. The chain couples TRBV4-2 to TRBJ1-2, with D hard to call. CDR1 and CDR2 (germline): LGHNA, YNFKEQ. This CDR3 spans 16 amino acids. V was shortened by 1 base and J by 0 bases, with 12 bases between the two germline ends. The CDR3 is CASSQAIGPTNYGYTF. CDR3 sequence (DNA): TGTGCCAGCAGCCAAGCGATAGGGCCGACTAACTATGGCTACACCTTC.

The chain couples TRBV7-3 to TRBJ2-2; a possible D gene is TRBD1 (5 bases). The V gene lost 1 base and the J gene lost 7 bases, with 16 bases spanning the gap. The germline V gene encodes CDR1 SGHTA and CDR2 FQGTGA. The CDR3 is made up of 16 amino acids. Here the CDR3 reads CASSLSAPGAGGELFF. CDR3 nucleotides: TGTGCCAGCAGCTTAAGCGCCCCTGGGGCTGGCGGGGAGCTGTTTTTT. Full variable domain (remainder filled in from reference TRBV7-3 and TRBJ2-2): GAGVSQTPSNKVTEKGKYVELRCDPISGHTALYWYRQSLGQGPEFLIYFQGTGAADDSGLPNDRFFAVRPEGSVSTLKIQRTERGDSAVYLCASSLSAPGAGGELFFGEGSRLTVL.

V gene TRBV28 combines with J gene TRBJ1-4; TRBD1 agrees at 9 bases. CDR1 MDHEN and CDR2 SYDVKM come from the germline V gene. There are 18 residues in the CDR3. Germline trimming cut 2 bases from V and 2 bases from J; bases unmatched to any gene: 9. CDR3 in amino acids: CASSLTGGVRSTNEKLFF. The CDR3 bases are TGTGCCAGCAGTTTAACAGGGGGCGTCCGTTCTACTAATGAAAAACTGTTTTTT.

DNA for the CDR3: TGTGCCAGCAGCTCCTGGGGCAATCCCCACTTT. It translates to CASSSWGNPHF. V usage is TRBV7-2 and J usage is TRBJ1-6; D possibly corresponds to TRBD1 (5 bases). CDR3 length: 11 amino acids. Trimming stripped 4 bases from V and 18 bases from J, with 13 bases between. Germline V gene data show CDR1 as SGHTA and CDR2 as FQGNSA.

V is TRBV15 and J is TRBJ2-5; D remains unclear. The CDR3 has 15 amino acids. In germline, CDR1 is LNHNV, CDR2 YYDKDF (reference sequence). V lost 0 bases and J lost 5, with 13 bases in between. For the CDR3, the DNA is TGTGCCACCAGCAGAGATGGCGTCTCCGCGGAGACCCAGTACTTC. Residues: CATSRDGVSAETQYF.